This T cell receptor (beta chain) stems from a study of blood T cell repertoires in COVID-19. Study information: Italy, Spain and the United States were the sources of the convalescent and acute COVID-19 samples.

Profiling relied on immunoSEQ multiplex PCR, and the TCRdb table lists in-frame clones only, not all of them. The table records 430,000 or so clones, approximately 90% of them present only once. This clone appeared once. The CDR3 totals 14 residues. V gave up 0 bases and J gave up 3 bases, with 9 bases separating them. Per the germline V gene, CDR1 is SGHNT and CDR2 is YYREEE (reference sequence). The V and J genes are TRBV5-4 and TRBJ2-5; no firm D call. The sequenced sample consisted of peripheral blood. The receptor's source is a man between 18 and 29 years old with COVID-19, enrolled during active disease. In DNA, the CDR3 is TGTGCCAGCAGCTTGGGGGTAGGAGAAGAGACCCAGTACTTC. This encodes CASSLGVGEETQYF. Looking up the rest from reference TRBV5-4 and TRBJ2-5 gives the full variable domain: ETGVTQSPTHLIKTRGQQVTLRCSSQSGHNTVSWYQQALGQGPQFIFQYYREEENGRGNFPPRFSGLQFPNYSSELNVNALELDDSALYLCASSLGVGEETQYFGPGTRLLVL.